These 29 T cell receptor beta chains originate from one sample sequenced in a study of T cells in Graves' hyperthyroidism and ophthalmopathy. Researchers amplified the TCR beta CDR3 regions from RNA transcripts. A set of HTBI primers served as the primers for a first-round RT-PCR of the TCR CDR3. MiXCR, applied by TCRdb to the multiplex PCR reads, yields one record per CDR3 protein. The sample includes about 380,000 distinct CDR3 sequences, about 13% of them seen just once. Sequencing was done on a sample of blood. These receptors were collected from a man aged 25-45 years with Graves' hyperthyroidism that later progressed to Graves' ophthalmopathy.

This clonotype was seen only a few times. The chain recombines TRBV6-1 with TRBJ2-3; the match to TRBD2 covers 10 bases. Germline V gene lookup returns CDR1 MNHNS and CDR2 SASEGT. The CDR3 sequence is 15 residues long. V lost 6 bases and J lost 1; bases outside the gene matches: 4. The CDR3 reads CASRPTSGGTDTQYF. The DNA of the CDR3 is TGTGCCAGCAGGCCTACTAGCGGGGGCACAGATACGCAGTATTTT.

This clonotype was detected a few times. The CDR3 here is CASRSGSPTGELFF. Here the CDR3 DNA reads TGTGCCAGCAGATCTGGCAGTCCGACCGGGGAGCTGTTTTTT. V and J are TRBV12-3 or TRBV12-4 and TRBJ2-2, with D unresolved. V was trimmed by 6 bases and J by 5 bases, leaving 13 bases between them. The CDR3 length is 14 residues.

Only a few counts were recorded for this clonotype. The rearrangement joins TRBV20-1 to TRBJ2-3; TRBD2 matches at 9 bases. Germline V gene sequence: CDR1 DFQATT, CDR2 SNEGSKA (reference sequence). CDR3 length equals 18 residues. Germline trimming cut 0 bases from V and 3 bases from J; bases unmatched to any gene: 13. The CDR3 is CSARDLGGGAGRTDTQYF. The CDR3 DNA sequence: TGCAGTGCTAGAGATCTCGGCGGGGGGGCAGGACGTACAGATACGCAGTATTTT.

The chain is built from TRBV2 and TRBJ2-5; D unresolved. The CDR3 is 14 residues long. Germline CDR1 is SNHLY and CDR2 is FYNNEI. Trimming took off 3 bases at V and 0 bases at J, with 8 bases between the two ends. The CDR3 sequence is CASSDPRYQETQYF. The CDR3 DNA follows: TGTGCCAGCAGTGACCCCCGGTACCAAGAGACCCAGTACTTC.

This chain's CDR3 is CASSYATSINEQFF. CDR3 nucleotides: TGTGCCAGCAGTTACGCGACTAGCATCAATGAGCAGTTCTTC. The chain employs TRBV6-5 and TRBJ2-1; 7 nucleotides align to TRBD2. The ends lost 2 bases at V and 6 bases at J; junction bases unmatched: 4. The CDR3 spans 14 residues. Germline assignment: CDR1 MNHEY and CDR2 SVGAGI.

The V call is TRBV6-1, the J call TRBJ2-7; perhaps TRBD1 as D (6 bases). This CDR3 region has 18 residues. Germline CDR1 is MNHNS and CDR2 is SASEGT. V gave up 2 bases and J gave up 0 bases, with 20 bases separating them. The CDR3, as DNA: TGTGCCAGCAGTGAAATGGGGGCGACACCGTCCAGCTCCTACGAGCAGTACTTC. Encoded protein: CASSEMGATPSSSYEQYF.

V is TRBV6-1 and J is TRBJ2-2; TRBD2 aligns across 7 bases. This CDR3 region has 13 residues. Germline V gives CDR1 MNHNS, CDR2 SASEGT. Unmatched junction bases numbered 7, after V lost 6 bases and J lost 9 bases. This chain's CDR3 is CASSSTSLRELFF. The CDR3 DNA reads TGTGCCAGCAGCTCGACTAGCTTAAGGGAGCTGTTTTTT.

In its sample, this clonotype was seen many times. The chain couples TRBV10-3 to TRBJ1-2; the D gene is possibly TRBD1 (6 bases). V lost 6 bases and J lost 6, with 14 bases in between. The length of the CDR3 is 13 residues. Germline V gene data show CDR1 as ENHRY and CDR2 as SYGVKD. The CDR3 DNA reads as TGTGCCATCAGCCCTCCTGGGGGCCATGGCTACACCTTC. This encodes CAISPPGGHGYTF.

The sample holds a few counts of this clonotype. The chain joins TRBV6-1 to TRBJ2-1; TRBD1 is a possible D gene (6 bases). V was shortened by 3 bases and J by 1 base, with 10 bases between the two germline ends. This CDR3 has 15 residues. Germline-derived CDR1 and CDR2 are MNHNS and SASEGT. CDR3 nucleotide sequence: TGTGCCAGCAGTGAGACAGGTCCATCCTACAATGAGCAGTTCTTC. As protein: CASSETGPSYNEQFF.

The table lists this clonotype with a few counts. The chain employs TRBV7-9 and TRBJ1-2, with D perhaps TRBD1 (6 bases). The V end was cut by 3 bases, the J end by 7 bases, with 12 bases between. This CDR3 region has 13 residues. Germline V lookup: CDR1 SEHNR, CDR2 FQNEAQ (reference sequence). CDR3 residues: CASSLGGLVGYTF. The CDR3, as DNA: TGTGCCAGCAGCTTGGGGGGGCTGGTTGGCTACACCTTC.

Ten or more counts support this clonotype. The CDR3 spells CASILTANTEAFF. The CDR3 region has the DNA TGTGCCAGCATTTTGACAGCGAACACTGAAGCTTTCTTT. This chain links TRBV12-3 or TRBV12-4 with TRBJ1-1, with D possibly being TRBD1 (5 bases). V was clipped by 7 bases and J by 1 base, with 10 bases between them. The CDR3 sequence is 13 residues long.

The table lists this clonotype with a few counts. The chain combines TRBV20-1 with TRBJ2-4; D is perhaps TRBD1 (5 bases). Per the germline V gene, CDR1 is DFQATT and CDR2 is SNEGSKA (reference sequence). This CDR3 is 13 amino acids long. The V end was cut by 0 bases, the J end by 9 bases, with 12 bases between. CDR3 sequence: CSARDVTESIQYF. In nucleotides, the CDR3 is TGCAGTGCTAGAGACGTGACAGAATCCATTCAGTACTTC.

This clonotype was picked up a small number of times. The chain carries TRBV15 and TRBJ1-5, with D unclear. The CDR3 loop spans 16 amino acids. Trimming shortened V by 3 bases and J by 3 bases, and 15 bases separated the two germline ends. In germline, CDR1 is LNHNV, CDR2 YYDKDF (reference sequence). CDR3 coding DNA: TGTGCCACCAGCAGGTCCGTCCGGGTTTTCAATCAGCCCCAGCATTTT. Translation: CATSRSVRVFNQPQHF.

Details on this clonotype: The DNA is left out, because the CDR3 cannot be placed on it with certainty; the CDR3 is given as TCRdb lists it. The V gene is TRBV2, the J gene TRBJ1-1; TRBD1, the table's D call, was not compared with the DNA. Germline loops: CDR1 SNHLY, CDR2 FYNNEI. The CDR3 is 18 residues long, counting both termini. CDR3 sequence: CASTTLKQYFGPGTEAFF.

In this sample, this clonotype turned up many times. The chain couples TRBV15 to TRBJ1-5; no reliable D call. The V end lost 3 bases, the J end lost 5 bases, and 11 bases lay between the germline ends. The CDR3 contains 14 residues. Germline V gene lookup returns CDR1 LNHNV and CDR2 YYDKDF (reference sequence). The CDR3 protein is CATSSELLHQPQHF. CDR3 nucleotides: TGTGCCACCAGCAGCGAACTGTTGCATCAGCCCCAGCATTTT.

The chain recombines TRBV30 with TRBJ1-6, with D tentatively TRBD1 (6 bases). The germline CDR1 and CDR2 sequences are GTSNPN and SVGIG (reference sequence). Trimming removed 2 bases at V and 5 bases at J, with 13 bases between. The CDR3 has 15 amino acids. CDR3 nucleotides: TGTGCCTGGAGTTTCGGGACACTTGATAATTCACCCCTCCACTTT. Protein sequence: CAWSFGTLDNSPLHF.

The chain combines TRBV7-3 with TRBJ2-5; weak D call: TRBD1 (5 bases). Trimming left V 5 bases short and J 9 bases short, with 25 bases between. CDR3 length equals 16 residues. Germline values: CDR1 SGHTA, CDR2 FQGTGA. The CDR3 coding sequence is TGTGCCAGCAGCCCCTCCGCGACCGACATCAAAGGGGCCCAGTACTTC. Amino acids: CASSPSATDIKGAQYF.

This clonotype was seen ten or more times. The V call is TRBV27, the J call TRBJ1-2; the D gene is possibly TRBD1 (5 bases). In germline, CDR1 is MNHEY, CDR2 SMNVEV (reference sequence). The CDR3 totals 13 residues. V was clipped by 9 bases and J by 0 bases, with 11 bases between them. The CDR3 is CASRTITNYGYTF. DNA of the CDR3: TGTGCCAGTAGGACAATCACTAACTATGGCTACACCTTC.

Points on this clonotype: This clone may be a read error of a much larger clone one base away. The rearrangement links TRBV3-1 to TRBJ1-1; 7 bases agree with TRBD1. The CDR3 runs 15 residues. Germline V gene data show CDR1 as LGHDT and CDR2 as YNNKEL (reference sequence). The J segment lost 7 bases and the V segment lost 5 bases, leaving 13 bases of the junction unmatched. CDR3 nucleotides: TGTGCCAGCAGCAACGACAGGGCCCGGGACAGTGAAGCTTTCTTT. Its protein product is CASSNDRARDSEAFF. Complete variable domain (other parts from reference TRBV3-1 and TRBJ1-1): DTAVSQTPKYLVTQMGNDKSIKCEQNLGHDTMYWYKQDSKKFLKIMFSYNNKELIINETVPNRFSPKSPDKAHLNLHINSLELGDSAVYFCASSNDRARDSEAFFGQGTRLTVV.

This clonotype was counted only a few times. The chain recombines TRBV6-1 with TRBJ2-1; TRBD1 agrees at 11 bases. The J segment lost 0 bases and the V segment lost 4 bases, leaving 11 bases of the junction unmatched. The CDR3 is made up of 19 amino acids. Per germline, CDR1 MNHNS and CDR2 SASEGT. CDR3 DNA sequence: TGTGCCAGCAGTGGGGACAGGGGGGCCGGGCAGAGCTCCTACAATGAGCAGTTCTTC. Protein sequence: CASSGDRGAGQSSYNEQFF.

Ten or more counts support this clonotype. The rearrangement links TRBV7-6 to TRBJ1-5; no firm D call. CDR3 length: 14 residues. Germline values: CDR1 SGHVS, CDR2 FNYEAQ. V lost 5 bases to trimming and J lost 3 bases, with 11 bases between them. CDR3 coding DNA: TGTGCCAGCAGCCTAGGACGTACCAATCAGCCCCAGCATTTT. It yields the protein CASSLGRTNQPQHF.

This clonotype came up many times. This rearrangement joins TRBV3-1 to TRBJ1-5, with 8 bases identical to TRBD1. The CDR3 covers 16 residues. Trimming removed 4 bases from V and 4 bases from J; junction bases left unmatched: 9. The germline V gene encodes CDR1 LGHDT and CDR2 YNNKEL (reference sequence). In DNA form, the CDR3 reads TGTGCCAGCAGCCCCTGGACAGGGCTTCAAAATCAGCCCCAGCATTTT. Translation gives CASSPWTGLQNQPQHF.

This clonotype was counted a few times. This sequence joins TRBV5-1 and TRBJ2-1; possible D gene TRBD2, 6 bases. Germline V gene data show CDR1 as SGHRS and CDR2 as YFSETQ. This CDR3 contains 15 residues. V lost 3 bases and J 6 bases, leaving 16 bases between the germline ends. The CDR3 DNA reads TGCGCCAGCAGCTGGGGGGACCGAGATAGCAATGAGCAGTTCTTC. Amino acid sequence: CASSWGDRDSNEQFF. The whole variable domain, remainder taken from reference TRBV5-1 and TRBJ2-1, is KAGVTQTPRYLIKTRGQQVTLSCSPISGHRSVSWYQQTPGQGLQFLFEYFSETQRNKGNFPGRFSGRQFSNSRSEMNVSTLELGDSALYLCASSWGDRDSNEQFFGPGTRLTVL.

Note on this clonotype: This may come from a read error, since a much larger clone is one base off. The rearrangement joins TRBV6-5 to TRBJ2-5; D gene unclear. The germline V gene has CDR1 MNHEY and CDR2 SVGAGI. Trimming cost V 0 bases and J 5 bases, with 4 bases left between them. The CDR3 consists of 12 residues. The CDR3 region has the DNA TGTGCCAGCAGTTACTCGATGGAGACCCAGTACTTC. This gives the protein CASSYSMETQYF.

This clonotype was detected ten times or more. In DNA, the CDR3 is TGTGCCAGCAGCCCTACTCCGGGACGCTACGAGCAGTACTTC. Amino acid sequence: CASSPTPGRYEQYF. The gene calls are TRBV28 and TRBJ2-7, with D tentatively TRBD1 or TRBD2 (5 bases each). The CDR3 is 14 amino acids. Deletions cut 6 bases from V and 3 bases from J, with 15 bases between. Per germline, CDR1 MDHEN and CDR2 SYDVKM.

Notes on this clonotype: Since a much larger clone is just one base distant, this may be a read error. The rearrangement links TRBV7-2 to TRBJ2-1; perhaps TRBD2 as D (6 bases). The CDR3 sequence is 16 residues long. Germline values: CDR1 SGHTA, CDR2 FQGNSA. V was trimmed by 5 bases and J by 0 bases, leaving 14 bases between them. The CDR3: CASSGTGGSSYNEQFF. CDR3 DNA sequence: TGTGCCAGCAGCGGCACCGGGGGTAGCTCCTACAATGAGCAGTTCTTC.

This clonotype was seen repeatedly, ten times or more. This chain connects TRBV20-1 to TRBJ1-4; tentative D call: TRBD1 (6 bases). Per germline, CDR1 DFQATT and CDR2 SNEGSKA (reference sequence). Trimming cost V 3 bases and J 7 bases, with 18 bases left between them. The length of the CDR3 is 15 residues. The CDR3 bases are TGCAGTGCTAGTCTCCCGGGGGCGATGGCTGAAAAACTGTTTTTT. It yields the protein CSASLPGAMAEKLFF.

The chain employs TRBV5-1 and TRBJ1-6, with D unresolved. Germline lookup yields CDR1 SGHRS and CDR2 YFSETQ. The length of the CDR3 is 13 residues. V lost 3 bases and J lost 8, with 9 bases in between. The CDR3 nucleotides read TGCGCCAGCAGCTCAGCGTCCGATTCACCCCTCCACTTT. Amino acid sequence: CASSSASDSPLHF.

The rearrangement uses TRBV10-3 and TRBJ1-2, with 7 bases aligning to TRBD1. Germline V gene sequence: CDR1 ENHRY, CDR2 SYGVKD. This CDR3 region has 14 residues. The V segment lost 3 bases and the J segment 7 bases; nucleotides outside the gene matches: 8. CDR3 region: CAISDPGQSCGYTF. CDR3 coding DNA: TGTGCCATCAGTGACCCGGGACAGTCCTGTGGCTACACCTTC.